This T cell receptor beta chain was sequenced in a study of blood T cell repertoires in COVID-19. Study summary: Sites in the United States, Italy and Spain provided acute and convalescent COVID-19 samples. Sample material is recorded as cDNA or gDNA derived from T cells, B-cell-depleted T cells, or PBMCs.

The authors' processing: How many nucleated cells were present was estimated from reference gene primer amplification. Sequenced by immunoSEQ multiplex PCR; TCRdb stores in-frame clones only, minus some. V, J and clone size reflect that table, while D and trimming were determined from the DNA. Seen here are about 220,000 clones, 82% observed once, and the top ten hold around 3.3%. Germline V gene sequence: CDR1 SGHTA, CDR2 FQGNSA. CDR3 length: 13 amino acids. Trimming removed 3 bases from V and 2 bases from J, with 7 bases in between. The specimen sequenced was peripheral blood. This sequence was found in a woman older than 75 with acute or convalescent COVID-19. This chain uses TRBV7-2 with TRBJ1-2; D is uncertain. This chain's CDR3 is CASSFGANYGYTF. The CDR3 nucleotides read TGTGCCAGCAGCTTCGGAGCCAACTATGGCTACACCTTC.